This T cell receptor (beta chain) was found in a study of CD8 T cells in ankylosing spondylitis. Regarding the study as a whole: A motif in TCR beta, a set of under 10 highly homologous variants, appeared characteristic of ankylosing spondylitis blood.

This CDR3 is built from 16 residues. Trimming cost V 3 bases and J 9 bases; bases outside gene matches: 11. CDR1 is SGHAT, CDR2 FQNNGV, per germline. This clonotype was observed a handful of times. What it recognizes is unknown. Each CDR3 protein is one row after TCRdb ran MiXCR on the 5' RACE reads. This sample has 670,000 or so distinct CDR3 sequences; under 20% occur once, and the top ten carry around 19%. The rearrangement uses TRBV11-2 and TRBJ2-1; 10 bases agree with TRBD2. This receptor was identified in a male donor with ankylosing spondylitis. The material sequenced was blood, either unsorted or a sorted T cell fraction (not recorded which). The DNA for the CDR3 is TGTGCCAGCAGCTTGTCCAGCGGGGGGGCCCTAGGTGAGCAGTTCTTC. Amino acid sequence: CASSLSSGGALGEQFF.